These 27 T cell receptor beta chains share one sample of origin, sequenced in a study of response to subunit inactivated influenza vaccine. TCRdb recomputed calls from the RT-PCR reads with MiXCR, one row per CDR3 protein. Of under 750,000 distinct CDR3 sequences in the sample, 12% were seen once. This specimen consisted of PBMCs from blood, obtained on the day of vaccination. The receptors come from a man aged 50-59 years who received an inactivated influenza vaccine.

This clonotype appeared many times. The chain recombines TRBV20-1 with TRBJ1-2; 9 bases map to TRBD1. This CDR3 region has 15 residues. The V and J ends lost 6 bases and 7 bases, in that order; junction bases with no gene match: 15. In germline, CDR1 is DFQATT, CDR2 SNEGSKA (reference sequence). CDR3 nucleotides: TGCAGTGCCCCTCGCCGGGACAGGGATCTGGGTGGCTACACCTTC. Translating it yields CSAPRRDRDLGGYTF.

This clonotype appeared a few times. The chain joins TRBV24-1 to TRBJ2-3; 12 nucleotides match TRBD2. CDR1 and CDR2 from the germline V gene are KGHDR and SFDVKD. The junction had 8 bases not matched to a gene; V was cut back by 2 bases and J by 0 bases. This CDR3 contains 19 residues. The CDR3 reads CATSDSGTSGHPSTDTQYF. CDR3 DNA: TGTGCCACCAGTGATTCCGGGACTAGCGGGCATCCTAGCACAGATACGCAGTATTTT.

This clonotype has ten or more counts. The chain recombines TRBV10-3 with TRBJ2-7; 11 positions match TRBD1. The trim removed 3 bases at V and 4 bases at J, leaving 2 bases unmatched. Germline CDR1 reads ENHRY; CDR2 reads SYGVKD. This CDR3 contains 14 residues. The CDR3 DNA reads as TGTGCCATCAGTGACGGGACAGGGGGTTACGAGCAGTACTTC. This sequence encodes CAISDGTGGYEQYF.

The table lists this clonotype with many counts. V is TRBV30 and J is TRBJ2-3; TRBD1 is a possible D gene (5 bases). The length of the CDR3 is 14 residues. Germline V gene lookup returns CDR1 GTSNPN and CDR2 SVGIG (reference sequence). V lost 8 bases, J lost 0 bases, and 15 bases lay in between. The CDR3 coding sequence is TGTGCCGTCTCCCAGGGTGGTAGCACAGATACGCAGTATTTT. Protein: CAVSQGGSTDTQYF.

The V gene is TRBV7-9, the J gene TRBJ2-7; TRBD2 matches at 9 bases. The CDR3 runs 17 residues. Germline CDR1 SEHNR, CDR2 FQNEAQ (reference sequence). Trimming at V came to 6 bases and at J to 4 bases, leaving 16 bases not matched to a gene. The CDR3 reads CASSPTPLAGVGYEQYF. DNA for the CDR3: TGTGCCAGCAGTCCTACCCCGTTAGCGGGAGTGGGTTACGAGCAGTACTTC.

The V call is TRBV6-2 or TRBV6-3, the J call TRBJ2-7, with 7 bases fitting TRBD1. Germline CDR1 is MNHEY and CDR2 is SVGEGT. The junction had 7 bases not matched to a gene; V was cut back by 6 bases and J by 2 bases. This CDR3 region has 14 residues. CDR3 amino acids: CASRQDTGAYEQYF. The CDR3 DNA is TGTGCCAGCAGGCAAGACACAGGGGCCTACGAGCAGTACTTC.

This clonotype was recorded at least ten times. The V call is TRBV2, the J call TRBJ2-1, with 11 bases identical to TRBD2. Germline-derived CDR1 and CDR2 are SNHLY and FYNNEI. V dropped 5 bases and J dropped 7; count of bases not matched to a gene: 4. The CDR3 covers 14 residues. In nucleotides, the CDR3 is TGTGCCAGCAGTTACGGGACTAGCGGTAATGAGCAGTTCTTC. Amino acids: CASSYGTSGNEQFF.

The CDR3 DNA follows: TGTGCCAGCAGTGAATACCCGGACAGTAGCCTGAACACTGAAGCTTTCTTT. Its protein is CASSEYPDSSLNTEAFF. The rearrangement uses TRBV25-1 and TRBJ1-1; possible D gene TRBD1, 6 bases. This CDR3 spans 17 amino acids. V dropped 0 bases and J dropped 0 bases, with 14 bases sitting between them. Germline assignment: CDR1 MGHDK and CDR2 SYGVNS.

The chain links TRBV20-1 to TRBJ2-5; 9 bases agree with TRBD1. This CDR3 has 15 amino acids. The J segment lost 4 bases and the V segment lost 8 bases, leaving 14 bases of the junction unmatched. CDR1 is DFQATT and CDR2 is SNEGSKA in the germline V gene (reference sequence). CDR3 amino acids: CSSSTGTGRGETQYF. In DNA, the CDR3 is TGCAGTTCTTCGACCGGGACAGGGCGTGGAGAGACCCAGTACTTC.

This clonotype was recorded a few times. This chain connects TRBV28 to TRBJ2-5; 7 nucleotides align to TRBD2. The germline V gene encodes CDR1 MDHEN and CDR2 SYDVKM. The CDR3 is made up of 15 amino acids. Trimming removed 6 bases from V and 5 bases from J; junction bases left unmatched: 12. The CDR3 DNA reads as TGTGCCAGCAGCCGGGACGCGGGAGTCTGGGAGACCCAGTACTTC. Its protein product is CASSRDAGVWETQYF.

This clonotype was picked up a small number of times. The chain carries TRBV5-1 and TRBJ2-1; TRBD2 matches at 14 bases. The ends lost 4 bases at V and 7 bases at J; junction bases unmatched: 10. The CDR3 is 17 amino acids. Germline V gene sequence: CDR1 SGHRS, CDR2 YFSETQ. The CDR3 protein is CASSTFPGLAGENEQFF. The CDR3 DNA follows: TGCGCCAGCAGCACCTTTCCGGGACTAGCGGGGGAGAATGAGCAGTTCTTC.

This clonotype occurred many times. A read error may produce the germline difference seen at one junction end. The CDR3 region has the DNA TGTGCCAGTAGCCCGGGACTAGCCTACAATGAGCAGTTCTTC. This translates into CASSPGLAYNEQFF. This rearrangement joins TRBV5-1 to TRBJ2-1, with TRBD2 matching 8 bases. From germline, CDR1 is SGHRS and CDR2 YFSETQ. This CDR3 comprises 14 residues.

This clonotype was seen only a few times. This CDR3 reads CASSPPIGSGLRTFEQYF. The DNA for the CDR3 is TGTGCCAGCAGCCCTCCGATTGGTAGCGGGCTACGTACTTTCGAGCAGTACTTC. This sequence joins TRBV5-6 and TRBJ2-7; 7 bases match TRBD2. The CDR3 has 18 amino acids. Germline lookup yields CDR1 SGHDT and CDR2 YYEEEE. V gave up 4 bases and J gave up 6 bases; unmatched junction bases: 22.

This clonotype was observed a few times. The CDR3 here is CATSREWGEQFF. CDR3 coding DNA: TGTGCCACCAGCAGAGAATGGGGTGAGCAGTTCTTC. The V call is TRBV15, the J call TRBJ2-1; D remains ambiguous. V dropped 0 bases and J dropped 9 bases, with 6 bases sitting between them. The CDR3 runs 12 residues. CDR1 is LNHNV, CDR2 YYDKDF, per germline (reference sequence). Using reference TRBV15 and TRBJ2-1 for the parts outside the CDR3, the full variable domain is DAMVIQNPRYQVTQFGKPVTLSCSQTLNHNVMYWYQQKSSQAPKLLFHYYDKDFNNEADTPDNFQSRRPNTSFCFLDIRSPGLGDTAMYLCATSREWGEQFFGPGTRLTVL.

This rearrangement joins TRBV5-5 to TRBJ2-7; perhaps TRBD1 as D (5 bases). Trimming shortened V by 2 bases and J by 7 bases, and 10 bases separated the two germline ends. Germline V gives CDR1 SGHKS, CDR2 YYEKEE (reference sequence). CDR3 size: 12 residues. DNA of the CDR3: TGTGCCAGCAGCTTCAGGGTAGGAGAGCAGTACTTC. Protein: CASSFRVGEQYF.

The CDR3 protein is CASSFRRGLRGGNEQFF. The DNA of the CDR3 is TGTGCCAGCAGCTTTAGACGGGGCCTCAGAGGCGGCAATGAGCAGTTCTTC. J is TRBJ2-1 and V is TRBV7-2, with D perhaps assigned TRBD1 or TRBD2 (5 bases each). This CDR3 contains 17 residues. Germline V CDR1 and CDR2: SGHTA, FQGNSA. Trimming removed 3 bases from V and 6 bases from J, with 21 bases in between.

V is TRBV20-1 and J is TRBJ1-1; D might be TRBD1 (6 bases). Per the germline V gene, CDR1 is DFQATT and CDR2 is SNEGSKA (reference sequence). This CDR3 contains 14 residues. V was cut by 0 bases and J by 2 bases, with 10 bases left in between. CDR3 sequence: CSARDGGLNTEAFF. The CDR3 bases are TGCAGTGCTAGAGATGGGGGCCTAAACACTGAAGCTTTCTTT.

This clonotype was recorded a few times. The J gene is TRBJ2-3, the V gene TRBV10-3, with TRBD2 matching over 9 bases. Germline assignment: CDR1 ENHRY and CDR2 SYGVKD. The CDR3 runs 15 residues. The V and J ends lost 5 bases and 7 bases, in that order; junction bases with no gene match: 10. The CDR3 nucleotides read TGTGCCATCAGTCAAATAGCGGGGGTGAAGAATACGCAGTATTTT. Translating gives CAISQIAGVKNTQYF.

In its sample, this clonotype was seen many times. V is TRBV24-1 and J is TRBJ1-2, with 8 bases aligning to TRBD1. V gave up 3 bases and J gave up 6 bases; unmatched junction bases: 5. The germline gives CDR1 KGHDR, CDR2 SFDVKD. There are 14 residues in the CDR3. The CDR3 DNA reads TGTGCCACCAGTGATCCGGACAGGGAGGATGGCTACACCTTC. The encoded protein is CATSDPDREDGYTF.

The chain employs TRBV7-2 and TRBJ2-3; possibly TRBD2 for D (5 bases). This CDR3 is built from 13 residues. V lost 5 bases, J lost 2 bases, and 8 bases lay in between. Germline CDR1 SGHTA, CDR2 FQGNSA. As DNA, the CDR3 is TGTGCCAGCAGCGAGGGCTTCACAGATACGCAGTATTTT. Residues: CASSEGFTDTQYF.

There are many counts of this clonotype. The genes are TRBV12-3 or TRBV12-4 and TRBJ2-7, with 10 bases matching TRBD1. The CDR3 covers 14 residues. V shed 8 bases, J shed 2 bases, and the junction held 6 bases outside the gene matches. The CDR3 DNA follows: TGTGCCAGCCGGCCGGGACAGGGGCCCTACGAGCAGTACTTC. Its translation is CASRPGQGPYEQYF.

The CDR3 bases are TGCGCCAGCAGCTCCGGGACAGGGTACGACGGGAACTATGGCTACACCTTC. This gives the protein CASSSGTGYDGNYGYTF. V usage is TRBV4-3 and J usage is TRBJ1-2; 9 nucleotides match TRBD1. CDR1 is LGHNA, CDR2 YSLEER, per germline. This CDR3 is 17 amino acids long. The trim removed 5 bases at V and 2 bases at J, leaving 12 bases unmatched.

V is TRBV5-1 and J is TRBJ1-5; TRBD1 is a possible D gene (6 bases). V was clipped by 5 bases and J by 0 bases, with 12 bases between them. The CDR3 loop spans 15 amino acids. The germline CDR1 and CDR2 sequences are SGHRS and YFSETQ. The CDR3 loop reads CASRLDSYSNQPQHF. The CDR3 nucleotides are TGCGCCAGCAGACTGGACAGCTATAGCAATCAGCCCCAGCATTTT. The complete variable domain, with remaining parts taken from reference TRBV5-1 and TRBJ1-5, reads KAGVTQTPRYLIKTRGQQVTLSCSPISGHRSVSWYQQTPGQGLQFLFEYFSETQRNKGNFPGRFSGRQFSNSRSEMNVSTLELGDSALYLCASRLDSYSNQPQHFGDGTRLSIL.

The chain is built from TRBV9 and TRBJ2-7, with D maybe TRBD2 (5 bases). This CDR3 has 13 residues. V was clipped by 0 bases and J by 6 bases, with 10 bases between them. Germline V gene sequence: CDR1 SGDLS, CDR2 YYNGEE. The CDR3 here is CASSVEGASEQYF. In DNA form, the CDR3 reads TGTGCCAGCAGCGTAGAGGGAGCCAGCGAGCAGTACTTC.

This clonotype was seen a few times. This chain uses TRBV2 with TRBJ2-7; tentative D call: TRBD1 (6 bases). Between the trimmed V and J ends, which lost 4 bases and 6 bases, there was a span of 16 bases. Germline lookup yields CDR1 SNHLY and CDR2 FYNNEI. The CDR3 sequence is 14 residues long. The CDR3 nucleotides are TGTGCCAGCAGTGGTATAAGGGGGAGTCGCGAGCAGTACTTC. Translated, it gives CASSGIRGSREQYF. Using reference TRBV2 and TRBJ2-7 for the parts outside the CDR3, the full variable domain is EPEVTQTPSHQVTQMGQEVILRCVPISNHLYFYWYRQILGQKVEFLVSFYNNEISEKSEIFDDQFSVERPDGSNFTLKIRSTKLEDSAMYFCASSGIRGSREQYFGPGTRLTVT.

This clonotype was observed a handful of times. The chain links TRBV5-1 to TRBJ2-3, with 10 bases lining up with TRBD2. There are 20 residues in the CDR3. The V segment lost 0 bases and the J segment 0 bases; nucleotides outside the gene matches: 13. The germline V gene has CDR1 SGHRS and CDR2 YFSETQ. In DNA form, the CDR3 reads TGCGCCAGCAGCTTGGCCGGGACGGCACTAGCGGGAACTAGCACAGATACGCAGTATTTT. As protein: CASSLAGTALAGTSTDTQYF.

The J gene is TRBJ1-2, the V gene TRBV7-9; D is unclear. Germline V CDR1 and CDR2: SEHNR, FQNEAQ (reference sequence). Trimming took 5 bases from V and 2 from J, leaving 9 bases between them. The CDR3 loop spans 13 amino acids. DNA of the CDR3: TGTGCCAGCAGCCCATACAGAAACTATGGCTACACCTTC. This gives the protein CASSPYRNYGYTF.